This paragraph covers one T cell receptor beta chain sequence. Authors' data handling: The authors estimated nucleated cell counts from reference gene primer amplification. Measured with immunoSEQ multiplex PCR; TCRdb has only the in-frame clones, and not every one. The D gene and trimming were derived from the DNA, and the V and J assignments and clone size from that table. The sample shows around 80,000 clones, 80% to 90% of them seen only once. Germline lookup yields CDR1 MNHEY and CDR2 SVGEGT. J gave up 0 bases and V 7 bases, and 10 bases lay outside the gene matches. The CDR3 contains 17 residues. The sample originates from a study of blood T cell repertoires in COVID-19. At the level of the study: Samples of COVID-19 (acute and convalescent) were obtained from the United States, Italy and Spain. T cells, B-cell-depleted T cells, or PBMCs supplied cDNA or gDNA.

This chain connects TRBV6-2 or TRBV6-3 to TRBJ2-7; 12 nucleotides line up with TRBD2. Sequencing used peripheral blood. This TCR derives from a woman older than 75 with acute or convalescent COVID-19. CDR3 amino acids: CASTPKGLAGSSYEQYF. The DNA for the CDR3 is TGTGCCAGCACCCCGAAAGGACTAGCGGGGAGCTCCTACGAGCAGTACTTC.